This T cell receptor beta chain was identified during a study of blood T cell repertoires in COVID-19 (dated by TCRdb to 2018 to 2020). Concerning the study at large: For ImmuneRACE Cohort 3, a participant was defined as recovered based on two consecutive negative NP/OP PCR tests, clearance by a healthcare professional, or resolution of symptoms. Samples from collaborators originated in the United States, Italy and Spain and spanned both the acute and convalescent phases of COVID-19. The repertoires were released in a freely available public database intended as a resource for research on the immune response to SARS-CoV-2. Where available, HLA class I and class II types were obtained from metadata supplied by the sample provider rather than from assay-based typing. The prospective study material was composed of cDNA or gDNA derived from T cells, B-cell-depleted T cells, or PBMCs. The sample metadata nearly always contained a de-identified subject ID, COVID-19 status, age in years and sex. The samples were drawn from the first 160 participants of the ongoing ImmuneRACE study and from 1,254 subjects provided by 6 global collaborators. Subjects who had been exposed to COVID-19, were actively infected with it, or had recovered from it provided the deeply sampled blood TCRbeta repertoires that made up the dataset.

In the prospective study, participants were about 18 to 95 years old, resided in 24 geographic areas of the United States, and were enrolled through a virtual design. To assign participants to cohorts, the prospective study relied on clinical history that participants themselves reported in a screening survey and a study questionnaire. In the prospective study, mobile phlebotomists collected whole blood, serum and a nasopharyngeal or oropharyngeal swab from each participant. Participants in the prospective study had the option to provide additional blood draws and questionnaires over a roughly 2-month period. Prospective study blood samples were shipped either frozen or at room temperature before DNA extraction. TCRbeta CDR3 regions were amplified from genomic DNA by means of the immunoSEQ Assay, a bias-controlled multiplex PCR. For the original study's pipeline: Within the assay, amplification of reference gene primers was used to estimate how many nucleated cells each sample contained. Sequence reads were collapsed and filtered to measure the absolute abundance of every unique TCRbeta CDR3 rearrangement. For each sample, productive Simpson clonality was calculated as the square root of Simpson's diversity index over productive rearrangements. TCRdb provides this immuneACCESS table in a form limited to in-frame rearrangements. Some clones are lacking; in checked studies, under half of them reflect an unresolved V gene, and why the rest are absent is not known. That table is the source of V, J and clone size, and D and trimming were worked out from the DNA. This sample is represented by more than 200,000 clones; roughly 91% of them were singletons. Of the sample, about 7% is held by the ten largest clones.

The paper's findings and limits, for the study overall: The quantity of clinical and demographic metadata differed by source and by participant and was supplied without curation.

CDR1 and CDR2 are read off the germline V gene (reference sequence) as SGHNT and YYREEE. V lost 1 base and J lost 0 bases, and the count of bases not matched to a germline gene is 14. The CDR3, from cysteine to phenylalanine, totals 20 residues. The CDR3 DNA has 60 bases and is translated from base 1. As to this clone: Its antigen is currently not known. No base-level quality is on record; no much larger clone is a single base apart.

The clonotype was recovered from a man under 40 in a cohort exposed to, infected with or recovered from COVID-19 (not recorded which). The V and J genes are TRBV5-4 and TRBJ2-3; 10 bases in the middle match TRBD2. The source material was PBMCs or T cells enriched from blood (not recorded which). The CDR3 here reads CASSLNFLAGAGISTDTQYF. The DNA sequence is TGTGCCAGCAGCTTGAATTTTCTAGCGGGAGCTGGTATTAGCACAGATACGCAGTATTTT. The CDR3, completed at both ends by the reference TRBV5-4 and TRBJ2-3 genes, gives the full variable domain ETGVTQSPTHLIKTRGQQVTLRCSSQSGHNTVSWYQQALGQGPQFIFQYYREEENGRGNFPPRFSGLQFPNYSSELNVNALELDDSALYLCASSLNFLAGAGISTDTQYFGPGTRLTVL.